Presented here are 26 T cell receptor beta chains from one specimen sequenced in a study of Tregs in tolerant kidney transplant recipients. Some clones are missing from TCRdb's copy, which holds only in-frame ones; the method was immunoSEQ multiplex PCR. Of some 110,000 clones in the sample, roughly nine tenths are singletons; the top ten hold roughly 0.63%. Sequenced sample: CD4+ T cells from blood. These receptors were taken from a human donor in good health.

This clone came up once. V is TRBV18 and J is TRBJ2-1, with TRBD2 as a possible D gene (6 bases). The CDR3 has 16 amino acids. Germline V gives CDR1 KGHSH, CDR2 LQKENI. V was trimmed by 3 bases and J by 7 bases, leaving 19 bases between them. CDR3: CASSPLGEGGGNEQFF. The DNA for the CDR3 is TGTGCCAGCTCACCTCTTGGGGAAGGAGGAGGGAATGAGCAGTTCTTC.

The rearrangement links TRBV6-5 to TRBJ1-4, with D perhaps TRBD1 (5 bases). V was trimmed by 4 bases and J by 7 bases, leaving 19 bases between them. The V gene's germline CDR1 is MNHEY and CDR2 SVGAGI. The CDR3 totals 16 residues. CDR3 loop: CASSFTGAPLGEKLFF. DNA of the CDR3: TGTGCCAGCAGTTTTACCGGGGCCCCTCTAGGTGAAAAACTGTTTTTT.

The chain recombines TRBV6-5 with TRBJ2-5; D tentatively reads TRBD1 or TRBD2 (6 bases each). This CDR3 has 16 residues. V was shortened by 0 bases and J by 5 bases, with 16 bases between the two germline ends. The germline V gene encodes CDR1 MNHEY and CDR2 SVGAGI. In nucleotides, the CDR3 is TGTGCCAGCAGTTACTCCGGGAAGGGGGGTTGGGAGACCCAGTACTTC. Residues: CASSYSGKGGWETQYF.

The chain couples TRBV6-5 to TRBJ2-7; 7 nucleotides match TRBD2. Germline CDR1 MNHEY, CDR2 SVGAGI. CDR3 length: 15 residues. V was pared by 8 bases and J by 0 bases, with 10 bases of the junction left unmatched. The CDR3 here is CASARGGTYSYEQYF. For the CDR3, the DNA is TGTGCCAGCGCCCGCGGGGGAACCTACTCCTACGAGCAGTACTTC.

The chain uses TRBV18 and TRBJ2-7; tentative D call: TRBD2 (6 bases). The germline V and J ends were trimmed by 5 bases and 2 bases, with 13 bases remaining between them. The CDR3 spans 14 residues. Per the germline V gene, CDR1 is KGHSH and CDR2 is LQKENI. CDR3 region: CASSSMSGAYEQYF. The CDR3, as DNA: TGTGCCAGCTCATCCATGTCGGGGGCCTACGAGCAGTACTTC. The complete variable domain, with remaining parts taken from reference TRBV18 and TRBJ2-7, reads NAGVMQNPRHLVRRRGQEARLRCSPMKGHSHVYWYRQLPEEGLKFMVYLQKENIIDESGMPKERFSAEFPKEGPSILRIQQVVRGDSAAYFCASSSMSGAYEQYFGPGTRLTVT.

CDR3 DNA: TGTGCCAGCAGGCGACTAGCGGGGTTGGATACGCAGTATTTT. This encodes CASRRLAGLDTQYF. The chain uses TRBV27 and TRBJ2-3; 11 positions match TRBD2. Germline loops: CDR1 MNHEY, CDR2 SMNVEV (reference sequence). After removal of 6 bases from V and 6 bases from J, the junction contained 5 bases not matched to a gene. This CDR3 spans 14 amino acids.

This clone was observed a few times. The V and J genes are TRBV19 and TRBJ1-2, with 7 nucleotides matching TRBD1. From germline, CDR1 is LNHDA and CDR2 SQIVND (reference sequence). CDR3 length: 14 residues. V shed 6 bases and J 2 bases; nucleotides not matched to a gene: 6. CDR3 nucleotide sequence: TGTGCCAGTAGGGGACAGTTGCTGAACTATGGCTACACCTTC. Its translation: CASRGQLLNYGYTF. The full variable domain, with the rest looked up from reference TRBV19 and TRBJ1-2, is DGGITQSPKYLFRKEGQNVTLSCEQNLNHDAMYWYRQDPGQGLRLIYYSQIVNDFQKGDIAEGYSVSREKKESFPLTVTSAQKNPTAFYLCASRGQLLNYGYTFGSGTRLTVV.

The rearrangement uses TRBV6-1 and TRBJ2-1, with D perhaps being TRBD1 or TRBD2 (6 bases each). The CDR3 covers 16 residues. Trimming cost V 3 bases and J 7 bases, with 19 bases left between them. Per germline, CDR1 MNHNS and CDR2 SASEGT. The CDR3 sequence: CASSDAGRTVLNEQFF. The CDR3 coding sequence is TGTGCCAGCAGTGATGCGGGGAGGACAGTCCTAAATGAGCAGTTCTTC.

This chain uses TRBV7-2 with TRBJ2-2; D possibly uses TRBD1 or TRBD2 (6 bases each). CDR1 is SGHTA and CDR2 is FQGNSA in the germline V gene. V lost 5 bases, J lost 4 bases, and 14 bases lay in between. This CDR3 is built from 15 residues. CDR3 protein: CASSLSRGGTGELFF. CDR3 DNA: TGTGCCAGCAGCCTCAGCAGGGGAGGCACCGGGGAGCTGTTTTTT.

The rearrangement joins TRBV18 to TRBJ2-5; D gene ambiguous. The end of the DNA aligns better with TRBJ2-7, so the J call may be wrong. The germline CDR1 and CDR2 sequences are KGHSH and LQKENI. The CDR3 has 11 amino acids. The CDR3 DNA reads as TGTGCCAGCTCACCAGGCTACGAGCAGTACTTC. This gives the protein CASSPGYEQYF.

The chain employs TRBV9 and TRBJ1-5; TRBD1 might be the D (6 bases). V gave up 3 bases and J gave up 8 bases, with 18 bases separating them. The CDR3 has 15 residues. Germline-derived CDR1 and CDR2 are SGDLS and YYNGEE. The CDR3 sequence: CASSEGRGLQEPQHF. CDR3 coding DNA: TGTGCCAGCAGCGAGGGGAGGGGGTTGCAGGAGCCCCAGCATTTT.

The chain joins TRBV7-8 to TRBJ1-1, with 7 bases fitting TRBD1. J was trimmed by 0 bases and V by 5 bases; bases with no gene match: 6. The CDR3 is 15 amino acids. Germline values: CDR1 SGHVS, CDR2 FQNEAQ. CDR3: CASSQRGTVNTEAFF. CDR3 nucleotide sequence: TGTGCCAGCAGCCAACGGGGGACAGTGAACACTGAAGCTTTCTTT.

This CDR3 reads CASSKERAGRYGYTF. For the CDR3, the DNA is TGTGCCAGCAGCAAAGAGAGGGCAGGGAGGTATGGCTACACCTTC. The J gene is TRBJ1-2, the V gene TRBV21-1. TRBV21-1 counts as a pseudogene. This CDR3 comprises 15 residues.

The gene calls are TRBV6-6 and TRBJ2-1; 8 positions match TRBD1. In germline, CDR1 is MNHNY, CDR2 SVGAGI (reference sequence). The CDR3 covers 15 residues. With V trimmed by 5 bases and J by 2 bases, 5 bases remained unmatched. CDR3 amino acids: CASSKGTGTYNEQFF. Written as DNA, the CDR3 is TGTGCCAGCAGTAAAGGGACAGGTACCTACAATGAGCAGTTCTTC.

The CDR3 bases are TGCGCCAGCAGCGAGGAGCGGGAGTCCCGGGAGACCCAGTACTTC. Encoded protein: CASSEERESRETQYF. The rearrangement links TRBV4-1 to TRBJ2-5; 8 positions match TRBD2. Germline lookup yields CDR1 MGHRA and CDR2 YSYEKL. V was clipped by 5 bases and J by 5 bases; unmatched bases: 10. The CDR3 covers 15 residues.

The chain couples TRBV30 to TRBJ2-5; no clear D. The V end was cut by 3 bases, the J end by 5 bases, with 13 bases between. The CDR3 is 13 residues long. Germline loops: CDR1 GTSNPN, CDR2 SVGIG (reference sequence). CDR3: CAWRVKAAETQYF. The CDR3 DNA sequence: TGTGCCTGGAGGGTAAAAGCTGCGGAGACCCAGTACTTC.

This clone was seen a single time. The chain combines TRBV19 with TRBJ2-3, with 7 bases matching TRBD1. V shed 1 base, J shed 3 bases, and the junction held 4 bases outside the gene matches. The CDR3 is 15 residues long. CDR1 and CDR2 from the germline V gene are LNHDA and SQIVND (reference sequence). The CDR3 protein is CASSIGGRGTDTQYF. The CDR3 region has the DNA TGTGCCAGTAGTATAGGGGGCAGGGGGACAGATACGCAGTATTTT.

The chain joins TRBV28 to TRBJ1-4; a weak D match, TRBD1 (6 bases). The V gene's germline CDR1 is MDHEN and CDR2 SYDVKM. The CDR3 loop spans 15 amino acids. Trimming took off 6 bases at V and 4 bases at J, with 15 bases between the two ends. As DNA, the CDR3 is TGTGCCAGCAGCCAAGGGGGGCAGGGTAATGAAAAACTGTTTTTT. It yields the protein CASSQGGQGNEKLFF.

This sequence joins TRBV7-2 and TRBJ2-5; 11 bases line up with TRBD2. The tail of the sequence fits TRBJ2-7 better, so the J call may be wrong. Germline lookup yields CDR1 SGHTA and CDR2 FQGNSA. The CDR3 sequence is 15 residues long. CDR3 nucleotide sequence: TGTGCCAGCAGCTTGGTAGCGGGAGGGGGGTACGAGCAGTACTTC. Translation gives CASSLVAGGGYEQYF.

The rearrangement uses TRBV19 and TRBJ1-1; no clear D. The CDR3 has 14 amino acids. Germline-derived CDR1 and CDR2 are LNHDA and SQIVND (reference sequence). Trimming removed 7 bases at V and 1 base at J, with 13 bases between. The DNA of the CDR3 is TGTGCCAGTAAAAATCTAGGAGGGAACACTGAAGCTTTCTTT. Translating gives CASKNLGGNTEAFF.

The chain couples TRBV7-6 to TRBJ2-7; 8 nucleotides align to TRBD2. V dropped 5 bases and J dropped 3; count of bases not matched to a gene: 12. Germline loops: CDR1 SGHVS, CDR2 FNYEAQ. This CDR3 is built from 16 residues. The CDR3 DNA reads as TGTGCCAGCAGCCCTTCCGCGCGGGGGGACCTCTACGAGCAGTACTTC. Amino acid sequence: CASSPSARGDLYEQYF.

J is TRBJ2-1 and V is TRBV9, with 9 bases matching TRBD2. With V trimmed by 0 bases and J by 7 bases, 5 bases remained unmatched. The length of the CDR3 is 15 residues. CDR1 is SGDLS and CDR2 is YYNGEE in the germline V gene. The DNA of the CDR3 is TGTGCCAGCAGCGTAGTGACTAGCGGTAGGAATGAGCAGTTCTTC. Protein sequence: CASSVVTSGRNEQFF.

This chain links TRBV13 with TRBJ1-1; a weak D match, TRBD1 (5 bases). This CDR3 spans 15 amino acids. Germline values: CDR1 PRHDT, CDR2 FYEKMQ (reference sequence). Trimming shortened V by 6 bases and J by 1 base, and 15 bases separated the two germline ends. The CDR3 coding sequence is TGTGCCAGCAGACGGACACTTCGCGCGAACACTGAAGCTTTCTTT. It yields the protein CASRRTLRANTEAFF.

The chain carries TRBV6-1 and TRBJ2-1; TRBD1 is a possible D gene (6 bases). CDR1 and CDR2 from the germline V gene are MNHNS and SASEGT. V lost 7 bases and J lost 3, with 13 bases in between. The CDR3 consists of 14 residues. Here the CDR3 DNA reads TGTGCCAGCAATCGGGACACAGTCTACAATGAGCAGTTCTTC. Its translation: CASNRDTVYNEQFF.

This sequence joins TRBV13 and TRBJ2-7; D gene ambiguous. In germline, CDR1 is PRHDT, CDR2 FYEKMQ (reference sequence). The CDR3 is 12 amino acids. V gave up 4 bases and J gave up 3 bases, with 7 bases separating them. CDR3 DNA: TGTGCCAGCAGCTCTCGAAACTACGAGCAGTACTTC. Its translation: CASSSRNYEQYF.

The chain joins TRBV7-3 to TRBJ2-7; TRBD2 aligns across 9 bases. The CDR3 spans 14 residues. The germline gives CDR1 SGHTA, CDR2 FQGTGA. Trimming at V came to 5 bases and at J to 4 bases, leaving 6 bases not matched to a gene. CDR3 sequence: CASSPAGGLYEQYF. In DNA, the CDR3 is TGTGCCAGCAGCCCCGCGGGGGGGCTGTACGAGCAGTACTTC.